This T cell receptor beta chain was identified in a study of blood T cell repertoires in COVID-19. At the level of the study: In each case, the material was cDNA or gDNA derived from T cells, B-cell-depleted T cells, or PBMCs.

Enrollment of patients from Seattle took place during active infection, with longitudinal follow-up. There are 12 residues in the CDR3. CDR1 and CDR2 from the germline V gene are MNHEY and SMNVEV (reference sequence). The V end lost 6 bases, the J end lost 5 bases, and 10 bases lay between the germline ends. Libraries were prepared by immunoSEQ multiplex PCR; TCRdb keeps only in-frame clonotypes and omits some of them. The table records about 23,000 clones, approximately 72% of them present only once. The sequenced sample was peripheral blood. The TCR sequence derives from a man in his fifties or sixties with COVID-19, enrolled during active disease. The V and J genes are TRBV27 and TRBJ1-2, with TRBD1 as a possible D gene (5 bases). CDR3 DNA sequence: TGTGCCAGCAGCGGGGGGGGTTATGGCTACACCTTC. Translation gives CASSGGGYGYTF.